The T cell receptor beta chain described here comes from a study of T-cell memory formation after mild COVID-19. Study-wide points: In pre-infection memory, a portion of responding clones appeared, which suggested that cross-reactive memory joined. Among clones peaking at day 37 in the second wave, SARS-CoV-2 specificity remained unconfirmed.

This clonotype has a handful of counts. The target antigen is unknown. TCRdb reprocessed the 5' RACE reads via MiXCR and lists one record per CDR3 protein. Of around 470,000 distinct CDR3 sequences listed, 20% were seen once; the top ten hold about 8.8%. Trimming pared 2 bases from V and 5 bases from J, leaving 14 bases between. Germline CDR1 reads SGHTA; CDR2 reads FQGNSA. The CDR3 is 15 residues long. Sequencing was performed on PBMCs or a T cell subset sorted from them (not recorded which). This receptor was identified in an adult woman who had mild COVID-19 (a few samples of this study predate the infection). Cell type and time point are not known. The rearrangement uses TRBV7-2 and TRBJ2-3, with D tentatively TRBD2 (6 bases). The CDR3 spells CASSLRPGGEDTQYF. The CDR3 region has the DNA TGTGCCAGCAGCTTAAGGCCCGGGGGTGAAGATACGCAGTATTTT.